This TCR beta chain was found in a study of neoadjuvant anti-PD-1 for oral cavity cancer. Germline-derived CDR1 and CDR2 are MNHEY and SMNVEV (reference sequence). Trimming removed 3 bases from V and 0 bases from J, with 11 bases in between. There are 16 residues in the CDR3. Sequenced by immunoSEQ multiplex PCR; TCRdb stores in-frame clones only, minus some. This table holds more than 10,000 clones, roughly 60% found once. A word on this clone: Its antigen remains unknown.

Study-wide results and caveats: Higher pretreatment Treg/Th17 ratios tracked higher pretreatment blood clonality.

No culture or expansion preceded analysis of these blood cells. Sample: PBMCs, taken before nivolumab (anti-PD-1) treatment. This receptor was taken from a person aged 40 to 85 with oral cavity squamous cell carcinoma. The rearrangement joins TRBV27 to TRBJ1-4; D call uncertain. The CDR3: CASSLGTGTTNEKLFF. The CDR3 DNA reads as TGTGCCAGCAGTTTGGGTACGGGCACAACTAATGAAAAACTGTTTTTT. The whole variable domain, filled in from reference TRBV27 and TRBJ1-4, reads EAQVTQNPRYLITVTGKKLTVTCSQNMNHEYMSWYRQDPGLGLRQIYYSMNVEVTDKGDVPEGYKVSRKEKRNFPLILESPSPNQTSLYFCASSLGTGTTNEKLFFGSGTQLSVL.